Presented here are 2 T cell receptor beta chains from one specimen sequenced in a study of a mutant IDH1 vaccine in newly diagnosed glioma. The method was immunoSEQ multiplex PCR; TCRdb's version includes in-frame clones alone and lacks a portion of them. The sample gives 35,000 to 55,000 clones, approximately 81% of which show up once; around 4.5% is in the top ten. Time point specified: week 35, safety follow-up. What each vaccine dose contained was 300 ug of mutant IDH1 20-mer peptide, accompanied by topical imiquimod. No antigen has been assigned to these receptors. Specimen: PBMCs, collected from a glioma patient whose treatment included an IDH1 peptide vaccine. These receptors were obtained from a woman aged 40 to 49 with glioma. Some clones in this sample may be carry-over from other donors' samples.

V and J are TRBV5-1 and TRBJ2-2; TRBD2 matches 9 bases. V lost 0 bases to trimming and J lost 0 bases; unmatched junction nucleotides: 3. The CDR3 sequence is 17 residues long. The germline V gene has CDR1 SGHRS and CDR2 YFSETQ. The chain's CDR3 is CASSLAIAGANTGELFF. In nucleotides, the CDR3 is TGCGCCAGCAGCTTGGCGATAGCGGGGGCGAACACCGGGGAGCTGTTTTTT.

The rearrangement joins TRBV4-1 to TRBJ2-1, with D unresolved. Between the trimmed V and J ends, which lost 3 bases and 6 bases, there was a span of 15 bases. CDR3 length: 15 residues. Germline-derived CDR1 and CDR2 are MGHRA and YSYEKL. The CDR3 DNA is TGCGCCAGCAGCCAGATAGGGCAGGCCCTCAATGAGCAGTTCTTC. Protein sequence: CASSQIGQALNEQFF.